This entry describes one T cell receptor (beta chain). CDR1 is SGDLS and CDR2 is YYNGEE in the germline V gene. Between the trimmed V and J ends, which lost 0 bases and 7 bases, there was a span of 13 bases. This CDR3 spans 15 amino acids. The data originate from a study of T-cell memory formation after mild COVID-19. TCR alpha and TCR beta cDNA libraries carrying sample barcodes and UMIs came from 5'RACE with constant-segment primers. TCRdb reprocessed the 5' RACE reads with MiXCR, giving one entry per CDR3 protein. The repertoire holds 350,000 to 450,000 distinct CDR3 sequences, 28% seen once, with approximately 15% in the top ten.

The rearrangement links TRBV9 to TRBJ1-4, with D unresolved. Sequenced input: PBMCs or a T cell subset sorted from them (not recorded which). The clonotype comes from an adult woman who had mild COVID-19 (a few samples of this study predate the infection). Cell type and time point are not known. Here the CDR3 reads CASSVGSSLGEKLFF. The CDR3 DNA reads TGTGCCAGCAGCGTAGGATCTAGCCTAGGTGAAAAACTGTTTTTT.